The 19 T cell receptor beta chains below all came from one sample that was sequenced in a study of T cell responses to AZD1222 COVID-19 vaccine. Sequencing used immunoSEQ multiplex PCR; TCRdb keeps in-frame clones, though not all of them. Found here are around 160,000 clones, under 95% of them singletons; the top ten hold around 5.2%. Here the sequenced sample was peripheral blood, taken on day 0 of AZD1222 vaccination. All receptors derive from an adult in good health.

The chain couples TRBV28 to TRBJ1-1, with D possibly matching TRBD1 (6 bases). The V end lost 6 bases, the J end lost 2 bases, and 10 bases lay between the germline ends. There are 13 residues in the CDR3. The germline gives CDR1 MDHEN, CDR2 SYDVKM. This CDR3 is CASRQQGNTEAFF. The CDR3 region has the DNA TGTGCCAGCAGGCAACAGGGTAACACTGAAGCTTTCTTT.

The rearrangement uses TRBV7-3 and TRBJ2-3; 9 bases line up with TRBD2. V dropped 5 bases and J dropped 1; count of bases not matched to a gene: 4. The germline gives CDR1 SGHTA, CDR2 FQGTGA. CDR3 length equals 15 residues. This CDR3 is CASSPRTSGTDTQYF. The CDR3 coding sequence is TGTGCCAGCAGCCCCCGGACTAGCGGCACAGATACGCAGTATTTT.

The chain has TRBV5-4 and TRBJ1-5; no clear D gene. V lost 0 bases and J 0 bases, leaving 1 base between the germline ends. This CDR3 is 13 amino acids long. Germline V gives CDR1 SGHNT, CDR2 YYREEE (reference sequence). CDR3 sequence reads: CASSLDSNQPQHF. In DNA form, the CDR3 reads TGTGCCAGCAGCTTGGATAGCAATCAGCCCCAGCATTTT.

The V call is TRBV3-1 (or the pseudogene TRBV3-2), the J call TRBJ2-3, with 12 nucleotides matching TRBD2. The germline V gene encodes CDR1 LGHDT and CDR2 YNNKEL (reference sequence). The CDR3 has 17 residues. V shed 3 bases and J 1 base; nucleotides not matched to a gene: 5. CDR3 in amino acids: CASSQWTSGDGTDTQYF. The CDR3, as DNA: TGTGCCAGCAGCCAGTGGACTAGCGGGGACGGCACAGATACGCAGTATTTT.

The gene calls are TRBV4-2 and TRBJ1-6; no definite D call. Germline lookup yields CDR1 LGHNA and CDR2 YNFKEQ. This CDR3 is 15 amino acids long. V was pared by 1 base and J by 7 bases, with 11 bases between. CDR3 sequence (DNA): TGTGCCAGCAGCCAAGGGAATCAGGAAAATTCACCCCTCCACTTT. Encoded protein: CASSQGNQENSPLHF.

The chain couples TRBV29-1 to TRBJ1-4, with TRBD1 as a possible D gene (6 bases). V lost 3 bases to trimming and J lost 3 bases, with 11 bases between them. Germline CDR1 is SQVTM and CDR2 is ANQGSEA. This CDR3 region has 14 residues. CDR3 coding DNA: TGCAGCGTTGACGTAACAGGGTCTAATGAAAAACTGTTTTTT. Its translation is CSVDVTGSNEKLFF.

This clone was detected a few times. The chain links TRBV5-1 to TRBJ1-1, with no clear D. Trimming took 2 bases from V and 6 from J, leaving 5 bases between them. Germline CDR1 SGHRS, CDR2 YFSETQ. The CDR3 runs to 11 residues. CDR3 amino acids: CASSFGPEAFF. The CDR3, as DNA: TGCGCCAGCAGCTTCGGTCCTGAAGCTTTCTTT.

J is TRBJ1-5 and V is TRBV7-6; D call uncertain. This CDR3 has 13 residues. Looked up from germline, CDR1 is SGHVS and CDR2 is FNYEAQ. V lost 4 bases, J lost 8 bases, and 12 bases lay in between. In nucleotides, the CDR3 is TGTGCCAGCAGCTCAGACATCGGGGAGCCCCAGCATTTT. Protein product: CASSSDIGEPQHF.

This chain links TRBV7-2 with TRBJ2-3, with TRBD2 as a possible D gene (6 bases). The V end lost 4 bases, the J end lost 2 bases, and 13 bases lay between the germline ends. The CDR3 covers 15 residues. Germline assignment: CDR1 SGHTA and CDR2 FQGNSA. This CDR3 is CASSWSSGNTDTQYF. CDR3 sequence (DNA): TGTGCCAGCAGCTGGAGTAGCGGAAACACAGATACGCAGTATTTT.

The V call is TRBV23-1, the J call TRBJ1-5, with a tentative D call TRBD1 (5 bases). TRBV23-1 is reported as an ORF; its role is uncertain. The CDR3 is made up of 19 amino acids. V gave up 2 bases and J gave up 5 bases, with 25 bases separating them. The CDR3 protein is CASSQIFRLWGGNDQPQHF. The CDR3 DNA reads as TGCGCCAGCAGTCAAATCTTTCGTCTATGGGGCGGCAATGATCAGCCCCAGCATTTT.

The chain is built from TRBV9 and TRBJ2-7; 7 bases agree with TRBD2. This CDR3 is 14 amino acids long. The trim removed 0 bases at V and 7 bases at J, leaving 7 bases unmatched. Germline lookup yields CDR1 SGDLS and CDR2 YYNGEE. The chain's CDR3 is CASSVGLAVEEQYF. The CDR3 region has the DNA TGTGCCAGCAGCGTAGGTCTAGCGGTGGAGGAGCAGTACTTC.

This chain joins TRBV11-2 and TRBJ1-2; tentative D call: TRBD1 (5 bases). V dropped 5 bases and J dropped 6 bases, with 16 bases sitting between them. From germline, CDR1 is SGHAT and CDR2 FQNNGV. The CDR3 is 14 residues long. The CDR3 is CASSPLSMGHGYTF. Written as DNA, the CDR3 is TGTGCCAGCAGCCCATTGTCGATGGGGCATGGCTACACCTTC.

The chain links TRBV7-9 to TRBJ2-3, with D unresolved. The CDR3 contains 16 residues. Germline lookup yields CDR1 SEHNR and CDR2 FQNEAQ (reference sequence). V was cut by 4 bases and J by 0 bases, with 14 bases left in between. CDR3 in amino acids: CASSSPRSTSTDTQYF. CDR3 bases: TGTGCCAGCAGCTCCCCACGTTCGACTAGCACAGATACGCAGTATTTT.

Only one count was recorded for this clone. V is TRBV5-4 and J is TRBJ2-5; the D call may be TRBD1 or TRBD2 (7 bases each). Germline V CDR1 and CDR2: SGHNT, YYREEE (reference sequence). V lost 6 bases and J 5 bases, leaving 23 bases between the germline ends. The CDR3 contains 16 residues. This chain's CDR3 is CASTFRGGGSKETQYF. Written as DNA, the CDR3 is TGTGCCAGCACCTTTCGAGGGGGCGGGAGTAAGGAGACCCAGTACTTC.

The chain carries TRBV5-1 and TRBJ1-6, with D possibly TRBD1 on 5 matching bases. The V end was cut by 0 bases, the J end by 5 bases, with 18 bases between. Germline V gene data show CDR1 as SGHRS and CDR2 as YFSETQ. The CDR3 sequence is 18 residues long. The CDR3 loop is CASSLELSRGVNNSPLHF. Here the CDR3 DNA reads TGCGCCAGCAGCTTGGAATTGAGTAGAGGGGTAAATAATTCACCCCTCCACTTT.

This clone was recorded once. This rearrangement joins TRBV15 to TRBJ1-5, with no clear D. The CDR3 consists of 16 residues. Germline loops: CDR1 LNHNV, CDR2 YYDKDF (reference sequence). Trimming stripped 5 bases from V and 0 bases from J, with 14 bases between. CDR3 sequence reads: CATSSGPRNSNQPQHF. The CDR3 bases are TGTGCCACCAGCTCCGGCCCGCGAAATAGCAATCAGCCCCAGCATTTT.

This clone has a single count. The V gene is TRBV9, the J gene TRBJ2-1; 8 nucleotides match TRBD1. CDR1 and CDR2 (germline): SGDLS, YYNGEE. V was pared by 0 bases and J by 6 bases, with 2 bases of the junction left unmatched. This CDR3 is 14 amino acids long. Here the CDR3 DNA reads TGTGCCAGCAGCGTAGGACAGGGGATCAATGAGCAGTTCTTC. Residues: CASSVGQGINEQFF.

This sequence joins TRBV5-1 and TRBJ1-2; D possibly corresponds to TRBD1 (5 bases). The CDR3 runs to 13 residues. V was trimmed by 8 bases and J by 1 base, leaving 12 bases between them. The V gene's germline CDR1 is SGHRS and CDR2 YFSETQ. CDR3 sequence reads: CASRDGLNYGYTF. The CDR3 DNA reads TGCGCCAGTCGGGACGGACTTAACTATGGCTACACCTTC.

In DNA form, the CDR3 reads TGTGCCAGCAGCCCTACCCGACGTAAGGAGCAGTTCTTC. The encoded protein is CASSPTRRKEQFF. This chain connects TRBV14 to TRBJ2-1; D unclear. The CDR3 covers 13 residues. Germline assignment: CDR1 SGHDN and CDR2 FVKESK. The ends were cut back, 4 bases at V and 10 bases at J, with 14 bases in the middle.